Sequencing of this TCR beta chain was carried out in a study of cytomegalovirus exposure and HLA in healthy donors. Study outcomes and limitations: The study listed under 200 cytomegalovirus-associated TCR beta chains. When analyzed later, the rates of TCR association showed variation by HLA locus, with DRB1 the most and HLA-C the fewest. Sequencing had likely introduced a cluster of highly shared sequence variants as an artifact. Within a later analysis, the majority of CMV-associated TCR beta chains appeared HLA-restricted.

The PCR ran on 60 Vbeta and 13 Jbeta primers. The assay was immunoSEQ multiplex PCR, and TCRdb's table has in-frame clones only and misses some. The repertoire holds about 60,000 clones, with about two thirds as singletons. Germline values: CDR1 SGHTA, CDR2 FQGNSA. The CDR3 loop spans 15 amino acids. Points on this clone: Its antigen remains unknown. A read error may account for a junction end that differs from germline.

The chain has TRBV7-2 and TRBJ2-2; a weak D match, TRBD2 (5 bases). The source material was PBMCs. The receptor comes from a woman in her sixties or seventies in good health and CMV-seropositive. CDR3 loop: CSSKTERAGTGELFF. The DNA for the CDR3 is TGTTCCAGCAAAACTGAACGGGCGGGCACCGGGGAGCTGTTTTTT.